This T cell receptor beta chain is from a study of T cell responses to AZD1222 COVID-19 vaccine. Some clones are missing from TCRdb's copy, which holds only in-frame ones; the method was immunoSEQ multiplex PCR. The sample lists about 120,000 clones; 92% were seen once. Study-wide points: The donor cohort was predominantly white British with a female majority, and clonal diversity may have been underestimated. Spike was spanned by vaccine-associated CD4 TCRs, which were dominant at 160-218 and 743-854. Nearly half of spike-specific TCRs reportedly target variant regions that are unmutated in the B.1.351 and B.1.1.7 variants.

Comments on this clone: Its specificity is unknown.

Germline V gene sequence: CDR1 LGHDT, CDR2 YNNKEL (reference sequence). The V gene lost 0 bases and the J gene lost 6 bases, with 5 bases spanning the gap. The length of the CDR3 is 12 residues. The sequence was obtained from an adult in good health. The genes are TRBV3-1 (or the pseudogene TRBV3-2) and TRBJ2-5; D unresolved. Sequences were derived from peripheral blood, sampled on day 0 of AZD1222 vaccination. The CDR3 DNA follows: TGTGCCAGCAGCCAAGATCTGAAGACCCAGTACTTC. Amino acids: CASSQDLKTQYF.